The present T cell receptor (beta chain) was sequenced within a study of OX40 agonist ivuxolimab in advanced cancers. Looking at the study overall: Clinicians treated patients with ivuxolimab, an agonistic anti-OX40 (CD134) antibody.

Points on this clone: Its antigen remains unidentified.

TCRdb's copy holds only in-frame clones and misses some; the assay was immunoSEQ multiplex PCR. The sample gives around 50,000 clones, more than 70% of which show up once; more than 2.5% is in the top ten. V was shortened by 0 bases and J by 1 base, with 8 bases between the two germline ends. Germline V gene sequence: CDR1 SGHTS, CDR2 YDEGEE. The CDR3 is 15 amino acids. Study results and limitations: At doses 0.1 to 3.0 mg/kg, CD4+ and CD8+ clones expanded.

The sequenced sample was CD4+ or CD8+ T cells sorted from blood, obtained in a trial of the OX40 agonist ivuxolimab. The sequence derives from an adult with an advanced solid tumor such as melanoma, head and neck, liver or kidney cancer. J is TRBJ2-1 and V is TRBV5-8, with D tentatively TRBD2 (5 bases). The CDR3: CASSLVDFSYNEQFF. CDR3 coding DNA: TGTGCCAGCAGCTTGGTGGACTTTTCCTACAATGAGCAGTTCTTC.